This T cell receptor (beta chain) emerged from a study of shared clonotypes between healthy human individuals. General observations from the study: Generally, estimated richness proved larger in naive subsets than it did in memory subsets.

To note about this clone: Its cognate antigen is unknown.

Between the trimmed V and J ends, which lost 3 bases and 0 bases, there was a span of 12 bases. Germline V gene sequence: CDR1 KGHSH, CDR2 LQKENI. The CDR3 totals 16 residues. The assay was immunoSEQ multiplex PCR, and TCRdb's table has in-frame clones only and misses some. The data hold more than 1 million clones, with around three quarters observed a single time. Material: memory CD4+ T cells from PBMCs. As for subset: CD45RA-negative fraction. The chain is built from TRBV18 and TRBJ2-1; D remains ambiguous. This TCR derives from a man younger than 35 in good health. Some clones in this sample may be carry-over from other donors' samples. DNA of the CDR3: TGTGCCAGCTCACCCTGGACGGGCAGCTCCTACAATGAGCAGTTCTTC. Its protein product is CASSPWTGSSYNEQFF. Complete variable domain (other parts from reference TRBV18 and TRBJ2-1): NAGVMQNPRHLVRRRGQEARLRCSPMKGHSHVYWYRQLPEEGLKFMVYLQKENIIDESGMPKERFSAEFPKEGPSILRIQQVVRGDSAAYFCASSPWTGSSYNEQFFGPGTRLTVL.